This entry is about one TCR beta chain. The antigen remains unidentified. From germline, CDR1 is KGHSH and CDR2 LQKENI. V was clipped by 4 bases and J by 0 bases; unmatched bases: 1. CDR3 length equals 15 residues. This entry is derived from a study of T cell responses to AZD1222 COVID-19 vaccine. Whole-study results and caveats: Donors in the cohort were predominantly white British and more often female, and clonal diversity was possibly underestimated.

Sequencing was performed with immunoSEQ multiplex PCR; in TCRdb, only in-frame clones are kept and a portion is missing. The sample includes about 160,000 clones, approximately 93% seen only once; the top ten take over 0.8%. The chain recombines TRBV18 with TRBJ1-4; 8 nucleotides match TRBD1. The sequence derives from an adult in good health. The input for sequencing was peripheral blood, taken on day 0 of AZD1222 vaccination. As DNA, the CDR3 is TGTGCCAGCTCACAACAGGGGGCAACTAATGAAAAACTGTTTTTT. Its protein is CASSQQGATNEKLFF.